The entry below gives a single T cell receptor (beta chain) sequence along with its context. The sample is drawn from a study of T cells after yellow fever vaccination. Whole-study context: Investigators used CD3, CD45RA, CCR7 and CD95 to sort the EM, EMRA, CM and Tscm memory subsets.

The authors made TCR cDNA by 5'RACE template switching, adding a universal primer site and UMIs. MiXCR was run by TCRdb on the 5' RACE reads, yielding one entry per CDR3 protein. The sample includes some 32,000 distinct CDR3 sequences, approximately 7% of them seen just once. Trimming pared 0 bases from V and 8 bases from J, leaving 14 bases between. CDR1 and CDR2 (germline): SGDLS, YYNGEE. CDR3 length: 15 residues. Study findings and constraints: Among sorted memory subsets on day 0, almost all vaccine-responding clonotypes fell below detection. Relatively few clonotypes were ones that appeared in both CD4 and CD8 compartments.

V and J are TRBV9 and TRBJ2-2; tentatively, D is TRBD2 (6 bases). The source material was PBMCs, either bulk or a sorted T-cell subset (CD4+, CD8+, memory, or dextramer-sorted; not recorded which), sampled on the day of the first yellow fever vaccination. This TCR was sampled from a man younger than 35 who received the YFV17D yellow fever vaccine. The CDR3 DNA is TGTGCCAGCAGCGTAGCCTCGGGAGCGGCAGGGGAGCTGTTTTTT. It codes for CASSVASGAAGELFF.